Below, one TCR beta chain is given with its context. Its antigen is not identified. This CDR3 is 15 amino acids long. Germline assignment: CDR1 ENHRY and CDR2 SYGVKD. V shed 5 bases, J shed 2 bases, and the junction held 3 bases outside the gene matches. This sample was taken from a study of shared clonotypes between healthy human individuals. Replicate PCRs run on sorted subsets employed 200 ng DNA, 30,000 to 35,000 T cell genomes. This table comes from immunoSEQ multiplex PCR, and its TCRdb copy is limited to in-frame clones, with some not included. The sample includes about 2.4 million clones, 93% seen only once; the top ten take 0.35% to 0.45%. Study-level results: Non-shared clonotypes showed lower generation probabilities than clonotypes common to all four donors. With four donors compared, approximately 5% of naive CD4 clonotypes were shared.

This sequence originates from a man between 18 and 35 years old in good health. Some clones in this sample may be carry-over from other donors' samples. The chain couples TRBV10-3 to TRBJ2-6; 7 bases fit TRBD1. The sample consisted of naive CD4+ T cells from PBMCs. This sample's subset: CD45RA+ positively selected. The CDR3 coding sequence is TGTGCCATCAGTACACAGGGGACTGGGGCCAACGTCCTGACTTTC. Translating it yields CAISTQGTGANVLTF.